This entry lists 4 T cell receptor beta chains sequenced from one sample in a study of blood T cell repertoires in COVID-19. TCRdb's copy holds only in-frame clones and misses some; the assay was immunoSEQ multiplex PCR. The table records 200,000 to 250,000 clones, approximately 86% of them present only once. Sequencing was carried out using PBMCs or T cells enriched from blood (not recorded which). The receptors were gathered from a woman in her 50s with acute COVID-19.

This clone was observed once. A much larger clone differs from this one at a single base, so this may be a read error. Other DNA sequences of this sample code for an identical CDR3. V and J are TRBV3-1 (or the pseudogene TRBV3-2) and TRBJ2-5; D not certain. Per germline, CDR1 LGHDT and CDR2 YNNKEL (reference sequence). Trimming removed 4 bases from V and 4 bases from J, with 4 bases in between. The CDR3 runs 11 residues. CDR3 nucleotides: TGTGCCAGCAGCCTCCGAGAGACCCAGTACTTC. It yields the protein CASSLRETQYF.

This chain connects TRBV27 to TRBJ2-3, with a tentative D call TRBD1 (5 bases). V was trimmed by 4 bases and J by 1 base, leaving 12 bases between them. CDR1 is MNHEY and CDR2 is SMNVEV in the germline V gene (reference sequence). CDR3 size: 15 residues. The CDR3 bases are TGTGCCAGCAGTTCCCCGCAGGGTGGCACAGATACGCAGTATTTT. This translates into CASSSPQGGTDTQYF.

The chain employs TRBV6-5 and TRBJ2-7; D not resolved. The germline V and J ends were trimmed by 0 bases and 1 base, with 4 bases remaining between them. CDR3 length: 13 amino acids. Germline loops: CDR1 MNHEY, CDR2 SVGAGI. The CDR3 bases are TGTGCCAGCAGTTACTCGACTTCCTACGAGCAGTACTTC. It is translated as CASSYSTSYEQYF.

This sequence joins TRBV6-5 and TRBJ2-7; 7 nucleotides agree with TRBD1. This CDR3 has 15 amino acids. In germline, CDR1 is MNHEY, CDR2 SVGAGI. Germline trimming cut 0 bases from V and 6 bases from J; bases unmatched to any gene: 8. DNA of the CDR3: TGTGCCAGCAGTTACTCTGGTCAGGGGGTGTTCGAGCAGTACTTC. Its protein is CASSYSGQGVFEQYF.